This passage covers 3 T cell receptor beta chains from one sample sequenced in a study of T cell responses to AZD1222 COVID-19 vaccine. Here immunoSEQ multiplex PCR was the method, and the copy in TCRdb shows in-frame clones only, minus some. The sample contains around 63,000 clones, 85% of which appear only once. The starting material was peripheral blood, obtained on day 0 of AZD1222 vaccination. The receptors derive from an adult in good health.

The genes are TRBV19 and TRBJ2-1; 8 nucleotides line up with TRBD2. The CDR3 consists of 16 residues. J was trimmed by 9 bases and V by 2 bases; bases with no gene match: 12. In germline, CDR1 is LNHDA, CDR2 SQIVND (reference sequence). The CDR3 sequence: CASSIMGTRGSSEQFF. CDR3 DNA sequence: TGTGCCAGTAGTATAATGGGGACTAGGGGTAGTAGTGAGCAGTTCTTC.

This chain joins TRBV19 and TRBJ2-1; weak D call: TRBD1 (5 bases). CDR3 length equals 17 residues. The V end was cut by 1 base, the J end by 2 bases, with 15 bases between. Germline V lookup: CDR1 LNHDA, CDR2 SQIVND (reference sequence). CDR3 residues: CASSIGNQGLTYNEQFF. The CDR3 DNA is TGTGCCAGTAGTATAGGCAATCAGGGTCTCACCTACAATGAGCAGTTCTTC. The complete variable domain, with remaining parts taken from reference TRBV19 and TRBJ2-1, reads DGGITQSPKYLFRKEGQNVTLSCEQNLNHDAMYWYRQDPGQGLRLIYYSQIVNDFQKGDIAEGYSVSREKKESFPLTVTSAQKNPTAFYLCASSIGNQGLTYNEQFFGPGTRLTVL.

V usage is TRBV7-3 and J usage is TRBJ1-3; D unclear. CDR3 length equals 16 residues. The germline gives CDR1 SGHTA, CDR2 FQGTGA. The V end was cut by 0 bases, the J end by 1 base, with 10 bases between. The CDR3 nucleotides are TGTGCCAGCAGCTTAACGGGCTTGGGGTCTGGAAACACCATATATTTT. Translation: CASSLTGLGSGNTIYF.